This T cell receptor beta chain stems from a study of T cell changes during pregnancy in multiple sclerosis. Method: immunoSEQ multiplex PCR; TCRdb's copy keeps in-frame clones and lacks some. The sample shows around 21,000 clones, 88% of them seen only once. CDR3 length: 12 amino acids. The germline V and J ends were trimmed by 4 bases and 10 bases, with 11 bases remaining between them. The germline V gene has CDR1 MNHEY and CDR2 SVGAGI. Sequencing was performed on CD8+ T cells from peripheral blood mononuclear cells, taken in the third trimester of pregnancy. This sequence joins TRBV6-5 and TRBJ2-1, with D perhaps TRBD2 (6 bases). This receptor was identified in a female donor in good health, enrolled as a control in a pregnancy study. The chain's CDR3 is CASSSASVEQFF. Here the CDR3 DNA reads TGTGCCAGCAGTTCAGCTAGCGTCGAGCAGTTCTTC.